The clone carrying this T cell receptor (beta chain) occurred a few times. CDR3 length: 14 residues. Germline CDR1 SNHLY, CDR2 FYNNEI. V lost 7 bases to trimming and J lost 3 bases, with 13 bases between them. This sample is drawn from a study of blood T cell repertoires in COVID-19. On the study more broadly: From the United States, Italy and Spain came samples of acute and convalescent COVID-19. T cells, B-cell-depleted T cells, or PBMCs supplied cDNA or gDNA.

As originally analysed: Using reference gene primer amplification, nucleated cell counts were estimated. Here immunoSEQ multiplex PCR was the method, and the copy in TCRdb shows in-frame clones only, minus some. D and trimming were read from the DNA, whereas the V and J calls and clone size are those reported in that table. The sample yields approximately 82,000 clones, 80% to 90% seen once. The V and J genes are TRBV2 and TRBJ1-3, with a weak D call TRBD1 (6 bases). The receptor was derived from an older man with active or convalescent COVID-19. The specimen was peripheral blood. CDR3 nucleotide sequence: TGTGCCAGCATTCGCCAGGGGTATGGAAACACCATATATTTT. This gives the protein CASIRQGYGNTIYF.